This T cell receptor (beta chain) was found in a study of cytomegalovirus exposure and HLA in healthy donors. About the study: Researchers previously reported finding roughly 120 million unique TCR beta sequences from around 200 million T cells. Study conclusions and caveats: Sequence variants that were highly shared formed a cluster that was likely a sequencing artifact. The investigators catalogued under 200 TCR beta chains as cytomegalovirus-associated. As was reported, the HLA-A and HLA-B alleles of most subjects were accurately predicted from TCR beta sequences.

Points on this clone: Its cognate antigen is unknown.

Both 60 Vbeta primers and 13 Jbeta primers went into the PCR. Repertoires were generated with immunoSEQ multiplex PCR, while TCRdb's copy carries only in-frame clones and drops some. The top ten clones hold roughly a tenth of a sample with tens of thousands of clones, around 82% of them seen once. With 0 bases clipped from V and 1 base from J, the junction kept 5 bases outside the gene matches. Germline lookup yields CDR1 SGHNT and CDR2 YYREEE (reference sequence). CDR3 length equals 16 residues. The sequencing sample was made of PBMCs. The clonotype comes from a woman aged 18-30 years in good health and CMV-seropositive. The chain combines TRBV5-4 with TRBJ2-3; TRBD2 agrees at 7 bases. CDR3 in DNA: TGTGCCAGCAGCTTGGCCGGGACTACAGGCACAGATACGCAGTATTTT. Amino acids: CASSLAGTTGTDTQYF. Drawing the rest from reference TRBV5-4 and TRBJ2-3, the complete variable domain is ETGVTQSPTHLIKTRGQQVTLRCSSQSGHNTVSWYQQALGQGPQFIFQYYREEENGRGNFPPRFSGLQFPNYSSELNVNALELDDSALYLCASSLAGTTGTDTQYFGPGTRLTVL.